What follows describes a single T cell receptor (beta chain). This sample was taken from a study of Ad26.COV2.S vaccination and SARS-CoV-2 variants. The sample's treatment: around 19 received Ad26.COV2.S at low or high dose, single or two shots; about 5 received placebo; per-sample allocation not given. Collection of samples fell on day 63 after the first vaccine or placebo injection. Vaccine was an Ad26 vector expressing Wuhan-strain SARS-CoV-2 spike. The CDR3 has 11 residues. Germline loops: CDR1 MDHEN, CDR2 SYDVKM. Trimming shortened V by 7 bases and J by 4 bases, and 6 bases separated the two germline ends. Sequenced by immunoSEQ multiplex PCR; TCRdb stores in-frame clones only, minus some. The sample includes 300,000 to 400,000 clones, roughly 90% of them seen just once.

This TCR came from a person aged 18-60 years who received the Ad26.COV2.S COVID-19 vaccine or a placebo. V gene TRBV28 combines with J gene TRBJ2-3; unclear D gene. This specimen consisted of peripheral blood, obtained in a trial of Ad26.COV2.S vaccine versus placebo. In DNA, the CDR3 is TGTGCCAGCAAACGTTCAGATACGCAGTATTTT. Translation: CASKRSDTQYF. The whole variable domain, filled in from reference TRBV28 and TRBJ2-3, reads DVKVTQSSRYLVKRTGEKVFLECVQDMDHENMFWYRQDPGLGLRLIYFSYDVKMKEKGDIPEGYSVSREKKERFSLILESASTNQTSMYLCASKRSDTQYFGPGTRLTVL.